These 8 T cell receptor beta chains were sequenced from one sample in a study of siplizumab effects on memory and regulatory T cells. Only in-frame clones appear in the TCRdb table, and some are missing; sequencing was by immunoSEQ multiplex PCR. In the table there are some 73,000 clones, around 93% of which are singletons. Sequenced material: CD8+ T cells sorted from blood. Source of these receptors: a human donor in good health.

This CDR3 is CASSLGGSGGTSTDTQYF. The CDR3 DNA follows: TGTGCCAGCAGCCTCGGGGGGAGCGGGGGAACTAGCACAGATACGCAGTATTTT. The rearrangement uses TRBV9 and TRBJ2-3, with 8 bases matching TRBD2. Germline V lookup: CDR1 SGDLS, CDR2 YYNGEE. This CDR3 is built from 18 residues. The trim removed 4 bases at V and 0 bases at J, leaving 13 bases unmatched.

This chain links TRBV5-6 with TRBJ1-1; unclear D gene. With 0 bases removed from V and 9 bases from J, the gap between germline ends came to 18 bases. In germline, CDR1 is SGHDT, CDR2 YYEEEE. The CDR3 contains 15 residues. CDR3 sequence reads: CASSLDGEHWYQAFF. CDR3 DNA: TGTGCCAGCAGCTTGGATGGGGAGCACTGGTATCAAGCTTTCTTT.

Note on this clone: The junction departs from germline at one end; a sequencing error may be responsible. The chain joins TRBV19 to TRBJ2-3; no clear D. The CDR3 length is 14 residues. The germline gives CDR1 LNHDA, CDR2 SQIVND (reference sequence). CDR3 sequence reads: CVSSIWGSTDTQYF. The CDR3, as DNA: TGTGTCAGTAGTATATGGGGAAGCACAGATACGCAGTATTTT. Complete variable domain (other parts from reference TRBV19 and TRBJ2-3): DGGITQSPKYLFRKEGQNVTLSCEQNLNHDAMYWYRQDPGQGLRLIYYSQIVNDFQKGDIAEGYSVSREKKESFPLTVTSAQKNPTAFYLCVSSIWGSTDTQYFGPGTRLTVL.

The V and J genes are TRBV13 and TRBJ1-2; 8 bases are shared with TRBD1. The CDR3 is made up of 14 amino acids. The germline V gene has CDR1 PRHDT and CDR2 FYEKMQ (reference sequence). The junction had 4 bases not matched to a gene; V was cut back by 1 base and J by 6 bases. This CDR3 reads CASSLDPGGNGYTF. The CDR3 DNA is TGTGCCAGCAGCTTAGATCCAGGGGGCAATGGCTACACCTTC.

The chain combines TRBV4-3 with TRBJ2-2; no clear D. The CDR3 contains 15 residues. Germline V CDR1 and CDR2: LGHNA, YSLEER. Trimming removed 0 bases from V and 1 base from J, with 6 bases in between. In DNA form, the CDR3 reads TGCGCCAGCAGCCAAGATCGGCGGAACACCGGGGAGCTGTTTTTT. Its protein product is CASSQDRRNTGELFF.

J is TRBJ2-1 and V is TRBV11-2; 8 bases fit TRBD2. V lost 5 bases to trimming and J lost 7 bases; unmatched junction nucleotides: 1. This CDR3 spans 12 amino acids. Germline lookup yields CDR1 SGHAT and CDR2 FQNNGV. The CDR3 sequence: CASSPGGNEQFF. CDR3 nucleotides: TGTGCCAGCAGCCCGGGGGGGAATGAGCAGTTCTTC.

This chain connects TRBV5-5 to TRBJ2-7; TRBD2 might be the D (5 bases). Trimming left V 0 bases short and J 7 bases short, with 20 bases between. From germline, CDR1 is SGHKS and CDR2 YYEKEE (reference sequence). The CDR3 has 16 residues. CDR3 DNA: TGTGCCAGCAGCTTGGAATCATACACGGGGTTTGTAGAGCAGTACTTC. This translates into CASSLESYTGFVEQYF. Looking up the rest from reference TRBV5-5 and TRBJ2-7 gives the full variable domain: DAGVTQSPTHLIKTRGQQVTLRCSPISGHKSVSWYQQVLGQGPQFIFQYYEKEERGRGNFPDRFSARQFPNYSSELNVNALLLGDSALYLCASSLESYTGFVEQYFGPGTRLTVT.

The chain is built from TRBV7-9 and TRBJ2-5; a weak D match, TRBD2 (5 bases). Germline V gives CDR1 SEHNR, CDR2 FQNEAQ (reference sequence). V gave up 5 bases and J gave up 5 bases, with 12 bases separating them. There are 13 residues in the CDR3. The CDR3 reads CASSAPPGETQYF. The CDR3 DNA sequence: TGTGCCAGCAGCGCCCCCCCGGGGGAGACCCAGTACTTC. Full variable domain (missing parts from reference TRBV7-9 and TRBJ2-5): DTGVSQNPRHKITKRGQNVTFRCDPISEHNRLYWYRQTLGQGPEFLTYFQNEAQLEKSRLLSDRFSAERPKGSFSTLEIQRTEQGDSAMYLCASSAPPGETQYFGPGTRLLVL.